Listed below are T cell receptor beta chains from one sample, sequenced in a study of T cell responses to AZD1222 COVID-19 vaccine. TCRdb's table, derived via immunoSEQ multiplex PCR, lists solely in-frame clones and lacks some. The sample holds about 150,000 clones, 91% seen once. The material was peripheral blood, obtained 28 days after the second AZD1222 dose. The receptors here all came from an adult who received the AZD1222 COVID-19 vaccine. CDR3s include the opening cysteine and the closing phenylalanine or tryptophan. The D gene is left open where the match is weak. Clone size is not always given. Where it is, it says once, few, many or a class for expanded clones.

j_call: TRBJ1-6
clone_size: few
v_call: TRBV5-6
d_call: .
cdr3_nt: TGTGCCAGCAGTCCGGGAGGACGGTACCTCCACTTT
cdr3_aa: CASSPGGRYLHF

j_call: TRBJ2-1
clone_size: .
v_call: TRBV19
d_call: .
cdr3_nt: TGTGCCAGTAGTATCAGGGGTGGTGAGCAGTTCTTC
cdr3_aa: CASSIRGGEQFF

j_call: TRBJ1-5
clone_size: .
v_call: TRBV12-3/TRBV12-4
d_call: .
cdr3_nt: TGTGCCTCCACATGGGGGGGAAATCAGCCCCAGCATTTT
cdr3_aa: CASTWGGNQPQHF

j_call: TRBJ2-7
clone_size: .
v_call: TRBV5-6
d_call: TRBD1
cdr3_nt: TGTGCCAGCAGCTTGTATCGGGACAGGGATTACTACGAGCAGTACTTC
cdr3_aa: CASSLYRDRDYYEQYF

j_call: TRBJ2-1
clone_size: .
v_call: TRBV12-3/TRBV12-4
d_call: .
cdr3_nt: TGTGCCAGCAGTCTTGTGGATGAGCAGTTCTTC
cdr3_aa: CASSLVDEQFF

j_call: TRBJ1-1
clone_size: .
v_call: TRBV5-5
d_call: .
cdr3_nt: TGTGCCAGCAGCCCGGGGCTCCTCACTGAAGCTTTCTTT
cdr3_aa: CASSPGLLTEAFF

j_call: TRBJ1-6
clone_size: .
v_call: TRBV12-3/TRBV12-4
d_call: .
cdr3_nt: TGTGCCAGCAGTCCCCAGGCTAATTCACCCCTCCACTTT
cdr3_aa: CASSPQANSPLHF

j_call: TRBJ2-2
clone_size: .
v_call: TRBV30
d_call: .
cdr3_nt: TGTGCGAGGAATCCAGGCACCGGGGAGCTGTTTTTT
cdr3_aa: CARNPGTGELFF

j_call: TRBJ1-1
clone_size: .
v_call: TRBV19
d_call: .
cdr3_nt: TGTGCCAGTAGTCCCACTTTTCCAGGGGAGGCTGAAGCTTTCTTT
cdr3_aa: CASSPTFPGEAEAFF

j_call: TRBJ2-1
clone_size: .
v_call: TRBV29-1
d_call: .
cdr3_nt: TGCAGCGTTCGACCGCTCTCAGGTGAGCAGTTCTTC
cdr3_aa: CSVRPLSGEQFF

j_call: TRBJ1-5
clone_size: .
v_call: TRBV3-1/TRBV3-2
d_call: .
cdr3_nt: TGTGCCAGCAGCCAAAGTGTAGAGCAGCCCCAGCATTTT
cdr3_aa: CASSQSVEQPQHF

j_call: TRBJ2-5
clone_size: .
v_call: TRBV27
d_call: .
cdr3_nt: TGTGCCAGCAGTCCCTACTCCCAAGAGACCCAGTACTTC
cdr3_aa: CASSPYSQETQYF

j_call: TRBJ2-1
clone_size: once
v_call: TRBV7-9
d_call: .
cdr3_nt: TGTGCCAGCAGCTTAGGAGGGCGGGGCTACAATGAGCAGTTCTTC
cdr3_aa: CASSLGGRGYNEQFF

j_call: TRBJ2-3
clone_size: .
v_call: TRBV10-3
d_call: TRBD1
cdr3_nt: TGTGCCATCAGGGTCCGGACAGGGACTTCCACAGATACGCAGTATTTT
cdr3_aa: CAIRVRTGTSTDTQYF

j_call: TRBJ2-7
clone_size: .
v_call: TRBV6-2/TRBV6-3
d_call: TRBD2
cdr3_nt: TGTGCCAGCAGTTACTGGGGGACTAGCGGGAGTTACGAGCAGTACTTC
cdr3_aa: CASSYWGTSGSYEQYF

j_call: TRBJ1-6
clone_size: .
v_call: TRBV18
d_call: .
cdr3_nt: TGTGCCAGCTCACCAGGGAAATATAACGATTCACCCCTCCACTTT
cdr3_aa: CASSPGKYNDSPLHF

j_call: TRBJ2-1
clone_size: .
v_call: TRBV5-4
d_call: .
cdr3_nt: TGTGCCAGCACCCTAGGGGGGGGGTGGTCCAATGAGCAGTTCTTC
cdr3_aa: CASTLGGGWSNEQFF

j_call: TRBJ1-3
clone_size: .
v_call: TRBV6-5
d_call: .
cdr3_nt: TGTGCCAGCAGTTACTCGATAGCAGGGGCTGGAAACACCATATATTTT
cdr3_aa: CASSYSIAGAGNTIYF

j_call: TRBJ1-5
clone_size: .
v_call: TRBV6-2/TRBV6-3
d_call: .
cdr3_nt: TGTGCCAGCAGTGGCCCTCCGCAGCCCCAGCATTTT
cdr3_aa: CASSGPPQPQHF